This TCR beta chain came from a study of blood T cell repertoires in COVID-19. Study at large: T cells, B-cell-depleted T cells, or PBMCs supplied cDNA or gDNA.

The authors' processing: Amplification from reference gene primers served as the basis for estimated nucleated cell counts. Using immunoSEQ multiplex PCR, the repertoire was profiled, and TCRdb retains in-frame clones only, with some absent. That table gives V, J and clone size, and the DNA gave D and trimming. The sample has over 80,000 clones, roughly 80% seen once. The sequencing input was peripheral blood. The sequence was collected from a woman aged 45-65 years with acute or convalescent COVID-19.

The CDR3 nucleotides are TGTGCCAGCAGCCAAGATACGGTTTCGGAAAAACTGTTTTTT. Protein sequence: CASSQDTVSEKLFF. The chain carries TRBV3-1 (or the pseudogene TRBV3-2) and TRBJ1-4; D gene uncertain. Trimming took off 0 bases at V and 8 bases at J, with 10 bases between the two ends. CDR1 LGHDT and CDR2 YNNKEL come from the germline V gene (reference sequence). The CDR3 contains 14 residues.